This T cell receptor (beta chain) was recorded in a study of blood T cell repertoires in COVID-19. Background on the study: Acute and convalescent COVID-19 specimens originated in the United States, Italy and Spain. Nucleic acid was either cDNA or gDNA, and it came from T cells, B-cell-depleted T cells, or PBMCs.

The length of the CDR3 is 14 residues. Trimming shortened V by 10 bases and J by 1 base, and 15 bases separated the two germline ends. Germline CDR1 reads SNHLY; CDR2 reads FYNNEI. Per the original data handling: Amplification with reference gene primers provided the estimates of nucleated cell counts. The table came from immunoSEQ multiplex PCR; TCRdb's copy has only in-frame clones and leaves some out. That table supplies the V and J calls and clone size; D and trimming were determined from the DNA. The sample shows some 100,000 clones, 80% of them seen only once. Sequenced input: peripheral blood. The chain carries TRBV2 and TRBJ2-3; D gene ambiguous. The sequence came from a woman in her 70s with acute or convalescent COVID-19. CDR3 protein: CATQWAARTDTQYF. The CDR3 DNA sequence: TGTGCCACCCAATGGGCCGCCCGCACAGATACGCAGTATTTT.